This T cell receptor (beta chain) was retrieved from a study of Graves' ophthalmopathy and Graves' hyperthyroidism. The TCR beta CDR3 regions underwent amplification from RNA transcripts. Following a first-round RT-PCR that used HTBI primers, a second-round multiplex PCR was carried out. TCRdb analysed the multiplex PCR reads with MiXCR anew, one entry per CDR3 protein. The profile shows 300,000 to 450,000 distinct CDR3 sequences, about a sixth of them singletons. CDR1 is SQVTM, CDR2 ANQGSEA, per germline. This CDR3 comprises 12 residues. Trimming cost V 6 bases and J 7 bases, with 12 bases left between them. This clonotype was seen ten or more times.

The V and J genes are TRBV29-1 and TRBJ2-2, with D possibly matching TRBD2 (5 bases). Sequencing was done on a sample of peripheral blood. The clonotype originates from an adult woman with stable Graves' hyperthyroidism. In DNA, the CDR3 is TGCAGCGTCTCGAGGGAAGGCGGGGAGCTGTTTTTT. Translating it yields CSVSREGGELFF.